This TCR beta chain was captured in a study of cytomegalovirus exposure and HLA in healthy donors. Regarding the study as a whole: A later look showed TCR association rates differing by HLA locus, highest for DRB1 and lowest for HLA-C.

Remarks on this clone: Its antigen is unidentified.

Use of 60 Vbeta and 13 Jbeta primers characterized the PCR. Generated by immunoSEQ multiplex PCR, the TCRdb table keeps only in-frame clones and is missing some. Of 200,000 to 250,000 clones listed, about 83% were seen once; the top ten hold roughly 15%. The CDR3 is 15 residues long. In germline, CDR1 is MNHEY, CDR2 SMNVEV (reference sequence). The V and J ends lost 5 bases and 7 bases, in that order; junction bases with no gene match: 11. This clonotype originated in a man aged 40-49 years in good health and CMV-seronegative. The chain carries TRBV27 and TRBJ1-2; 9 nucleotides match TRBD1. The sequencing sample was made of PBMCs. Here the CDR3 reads CASSLSQGAISGYTF. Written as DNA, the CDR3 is TGTGCCAGCAGTCTCTCACAGGGGGCTATTAGTGGCTACACCTTC.